These 3 T cell receptor beta chains came from one sample sequenced in a study of tumor and adjacent non-tumor tissue in lung cancer. Three rounds of nested PCR, following a modified ARM-PCR protocol, produced the TCRbeta library. MiXCR, run by TCRdb on the multiplex PCR reads, gives a single entry per CDR3 protein. This sample has around 210,000 distinct CDR3 sequences, with 71% found just once. The template was RNA from unsorted bulk tissue. The sequencing input was lung tumor tissue. The source is a man aged 55 to 70 with non-small cell lung cancer.

Notes on this clonotype: This clone may be a read error of a much larger clone one base away. The chain combines TRBV20-1 with TRBJ2-2; TRBD2 is a possible D gene (5 bases). Germline CDR1 is DFQATT and CDR2 is SNEGSKA (reference sequence). The CDR3 has 12 amino acids. The CDR3 loop is CSARRHTGELLF. DNA for the CDR3: TGCAGTGCTAGACGACACACCGGGGAGCTGTTATTT.

On this clonotype: With a much larger clone just one base away, this may be a read error. The chain uses TRBV20-1 and TRBJ2-5; D perhaps matches TRBD2 (5 bases). Per germline, CDR1 DFQATT and CDR2 SNEGSKA (reference sequence). The length of the CDR3 is 10 residues. The CDR3 sequence: CIASSETQYF. DNA of the CDR3: TGCATTGCTAGCTCGGAGACCCAGTACTTC.

The genes are TRBV20-1 and TRBJ2-7, with D perhaps matching TRBD1 (5 bases). With the DNA end fitting TRBJ2-1 better, the J assignment may be wrong. The CDR3 consists of 15 residues. CDR1 and CDR2 (germline): DFQATT, SNEGSKA (reference sequence). The DNA of the CDR3 is TGCAGTGCTAGAGACTTGGCAGGGTTTGCCTACGAGCAGTTCTTC. Its translation is CSARDLAGFAYEQFF.